The TCR beta chain described here comes from a study of regulatory T cells in long-lasting Graves disease. General study findings and limits: Having only a small sample size may have limited accuracy. Patients with persistent disease shared some 2,500 public clonotypes, outpacing the roughly 970 shared by new patients.

Time point: newly diagnosed GD, antithyroid drugs for less than 3 months. The authors made the TCR library using RNA they extracted from PBMCs. HTBI primers from iRepertoire and Arm-PCR of CDR3 regions yielded the TCR beta libraries. In the authors' methods: Identified across the samples were 55 to 75 TRBV segments and about 15 TRBJ segments. Each CDR3 protein is one row after TCRdb ran MiXCR on the multiplex PCR reads. It is TCRdb's table, rather than the study itself, that gives the V and J calls and clone size. The top ten hold 20% to 25% of the sample, which has approximately 400,000 distinct CDR3 sequences, around 16% seen once. The germline V and J ends were trimmed by 4 bases and 5 bases, with 14 bases remaining between them. Germline CDR1 is SNHLY and CDR2 is FYNNEI. This CDR3 is built from 14 residues. This clonotype was found many times. Its cognate antigen is unknown.

The sequence came from a female donor with Graves disease. The chain recombines TRBV2 with TRBJ1-1; no reliable D call. This sample comprised peripheral blood mononuclear cells (PBMCs), obtained at new diagnosis, from a patient treated with antithyroid drugs. The CDR3 region has the DNA TGTGCCAGCAGTGCGGAGGGTGGGTGGACTGAAGCTTTCTTT. Translated, it gives CASSAEGGWTEAFF.